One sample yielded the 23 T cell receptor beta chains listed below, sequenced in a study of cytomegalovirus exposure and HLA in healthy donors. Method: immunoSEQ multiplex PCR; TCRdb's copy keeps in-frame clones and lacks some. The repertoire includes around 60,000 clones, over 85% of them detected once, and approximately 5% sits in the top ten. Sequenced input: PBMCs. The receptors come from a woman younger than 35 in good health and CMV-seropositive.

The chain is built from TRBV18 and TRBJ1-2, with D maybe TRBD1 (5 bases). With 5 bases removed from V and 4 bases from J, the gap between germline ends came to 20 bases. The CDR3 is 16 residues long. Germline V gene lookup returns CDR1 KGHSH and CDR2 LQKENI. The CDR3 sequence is CASSVGPDIKTYGYTF. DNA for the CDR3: TGTGCCAGCTCAGTGGGTCCGGACATAAAGACCTATGGCTACACCTTC.

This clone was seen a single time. The CDR3 protein is CASSFHRDRVFVYGYTF. The CDR3 region has the DNA TGTGCCAGCAGTTTCCACCGGGACAGGGTTTTTGTCTATGGCTACACCTTC. J is TRBJ1-2 and V is TRBV27; 9 bases map to TRBD1. Germline CDR1 and CDR2: MNHEY and SMNVEV (reference sequence). The V and J ends lost 3 bases and 4 bases, in that order; junction bases with no gene match: 12. The CDR3 consists of 17 residues.

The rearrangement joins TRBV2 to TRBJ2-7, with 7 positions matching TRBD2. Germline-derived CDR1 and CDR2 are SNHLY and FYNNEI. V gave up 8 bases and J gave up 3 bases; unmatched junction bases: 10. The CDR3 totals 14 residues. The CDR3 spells CASQRRRGDYEQYF. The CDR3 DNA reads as TGTGCCAGCCAGAGGCGCCGGGGGGACTACGAGCAGTACTTC.

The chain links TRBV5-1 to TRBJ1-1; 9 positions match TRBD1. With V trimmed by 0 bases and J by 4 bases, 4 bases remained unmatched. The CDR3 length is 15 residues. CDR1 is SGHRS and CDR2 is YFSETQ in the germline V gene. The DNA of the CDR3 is TGCGCCAGCAGCTTGGACAGGGGGCTGGGCACTGAAGCTTTCTTT. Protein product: CASSLDRGLGTEAFF.

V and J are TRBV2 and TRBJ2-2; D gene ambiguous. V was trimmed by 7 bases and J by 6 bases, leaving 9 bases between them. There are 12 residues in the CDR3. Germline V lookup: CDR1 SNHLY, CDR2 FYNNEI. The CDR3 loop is CASKLKPGELFF. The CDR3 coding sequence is TGTGCCAGCAAACTAAAACCCGGGGAGCTGTTTTTT.

CDR3 sequence: CASSPRWTGSYEQYF. The CDR3 DNA follows: TGTGCCAGCTCACCACGGTGGACAGGAAGCTACGAGCAGTACTTC. The chain is built from TRBV18 and TRBJ2-7, with 7 positions matching TRBD1. Unmatched junction bases numbered 6, after V lost 1 base and J lost 3 bases. The CDR3 covers 15 residues. Germline V lookup: CDR1 KGHSH, CDR2 LQKENI.

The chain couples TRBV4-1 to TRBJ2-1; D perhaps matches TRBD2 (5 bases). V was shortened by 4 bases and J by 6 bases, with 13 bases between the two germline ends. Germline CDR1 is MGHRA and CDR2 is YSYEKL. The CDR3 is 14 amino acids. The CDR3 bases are TGCGCCAGCAGCCCCGGCCCAGCGGTCAATGAGCAGTTCTTC. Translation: CASSPGPAVNEQFF.

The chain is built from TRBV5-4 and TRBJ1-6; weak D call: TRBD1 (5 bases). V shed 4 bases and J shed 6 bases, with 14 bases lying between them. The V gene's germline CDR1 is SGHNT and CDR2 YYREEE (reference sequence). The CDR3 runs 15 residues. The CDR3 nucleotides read TGTGCCAGCAGCCTCCCGGGGGTGCCTAATTCACCCCTCCACTTT. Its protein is CASSLPGVPNSPLHF.

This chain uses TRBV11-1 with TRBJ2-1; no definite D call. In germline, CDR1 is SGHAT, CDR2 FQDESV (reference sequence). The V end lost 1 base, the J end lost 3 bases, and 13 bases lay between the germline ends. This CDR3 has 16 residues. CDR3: CASSLGLELYYNEQFF. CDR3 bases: TGTGCCAGCAGCTTAGGTCTAGAGCTCTACTACAATGAGCAGTTCTTC.

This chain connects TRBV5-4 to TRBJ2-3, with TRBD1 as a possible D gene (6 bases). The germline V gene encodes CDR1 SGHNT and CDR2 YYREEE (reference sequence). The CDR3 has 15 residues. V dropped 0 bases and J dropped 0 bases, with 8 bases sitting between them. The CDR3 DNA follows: TGTGCCAGCAGCTTGGGGGGGCTCAGCACAGATACGCAGTATTTT. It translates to CASSLGGLSTDTQYF.

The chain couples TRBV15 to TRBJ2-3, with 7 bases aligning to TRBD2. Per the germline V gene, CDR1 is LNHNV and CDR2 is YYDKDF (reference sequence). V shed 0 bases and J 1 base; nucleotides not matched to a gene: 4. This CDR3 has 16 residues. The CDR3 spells CATSRERLAGTDTQYF. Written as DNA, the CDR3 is TGTGCCACCAGCAGAGAAAGGCTAGCGGGCACAGATACGCAGTATTTT.

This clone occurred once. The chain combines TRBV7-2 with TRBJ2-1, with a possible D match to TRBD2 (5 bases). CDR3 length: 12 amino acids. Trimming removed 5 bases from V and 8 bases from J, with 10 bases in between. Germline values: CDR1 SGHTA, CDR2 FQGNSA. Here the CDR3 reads CASSRTEDEQFF. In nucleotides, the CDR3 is TGTGCCAGCAGCCGGACTGAGGATGAGCAGTTCTTC.

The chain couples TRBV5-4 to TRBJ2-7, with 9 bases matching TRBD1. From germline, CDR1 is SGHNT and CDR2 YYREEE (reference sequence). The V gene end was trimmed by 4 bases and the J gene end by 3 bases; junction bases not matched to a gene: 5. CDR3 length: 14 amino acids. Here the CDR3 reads CASSQGQGYYEQYF. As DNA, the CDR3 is TGTGCCAGCAGCCAGGGACAGGGATACTACGAGCAGTACTTC.

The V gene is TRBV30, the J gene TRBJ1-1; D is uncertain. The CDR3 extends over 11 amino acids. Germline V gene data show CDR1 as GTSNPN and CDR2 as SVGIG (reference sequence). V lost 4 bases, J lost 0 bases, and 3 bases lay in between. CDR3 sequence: CAWTVNTEAFF. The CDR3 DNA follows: TGTGCCTGGACAGTGAACACTGAAGCTTTCTTT.

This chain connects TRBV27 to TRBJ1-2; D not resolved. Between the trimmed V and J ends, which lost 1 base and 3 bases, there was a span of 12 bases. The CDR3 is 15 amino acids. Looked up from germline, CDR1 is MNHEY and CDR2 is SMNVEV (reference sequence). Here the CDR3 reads CASSLYPTADYGYTF. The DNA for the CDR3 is TGTGCCAGCAGTTTATACCCAACAGCCGACTATGGCTACACCTTC.

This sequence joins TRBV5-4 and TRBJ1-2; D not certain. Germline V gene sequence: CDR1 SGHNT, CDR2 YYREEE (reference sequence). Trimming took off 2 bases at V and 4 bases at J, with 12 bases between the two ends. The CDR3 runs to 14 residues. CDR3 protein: CASSFPDGLYGYTF. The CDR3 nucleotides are TGTGCCAGCAGCTTCCCTGACGGACTCTATGGCTACACCTTC.

Here the CDR3 DNA reads TGCAGCGTTGTTAGCGGGAGGGTTCCCTACGAGCAGTACTTC. Translated, it gives CSVVSGRVPYEQYF. The chain has TRBV29-1 and TRBJ2-7; 11 bases fit TRBD2. The V gene end was trimmed by 4 bases and the J gene end by 2 bases; junction bases not matched to a gene: 4. Germline CDR1 is SQVTM and CDR2 is ANQGSEA. The CDR3 length is 14 residues.

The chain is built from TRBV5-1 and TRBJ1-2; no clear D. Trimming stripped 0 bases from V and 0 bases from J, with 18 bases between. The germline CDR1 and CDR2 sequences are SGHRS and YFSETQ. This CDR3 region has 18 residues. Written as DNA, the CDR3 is TGCGCCAGCAGCTTGGGAGGAGGAATGGAGCAAGCTAACTATGGCTACACCTTC. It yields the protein CASSLGGGMEQANYGYTF.

The CDR3 protein is CATSPTSGIEQYF. In DNA, the CDR3 is TGTGCCACCAGCCCGACTAGCGGGATCGAGCAGTACTTC. The rearrangement uses TRBV15 and TRBJ2-7; 11 positions match TRBD2. The CDR3 is 13 amino acids. Trimming removed 5 bases from V and 6 bases from J; junction bases left unmatched: 3. The germline V gene has CDR1 LNHNV and CDR2 YYDKDF (reference sequence).

Here the CDR3 DNA reads TGCAGCGCCCGACAGTACAATGAGCAGTTCTTC. This gives the protein CSARQYNEQFF. The chain uses TRBV29-1 and TRBJ2-1; maybe TRBD1 (5 bases). In germline, CDR1 is SQVTM, CDR2 ANQGSEA. The CDR3 has 11 residues. Trimming left V 7 bases short and J 4 bases short, with 8 bases between.

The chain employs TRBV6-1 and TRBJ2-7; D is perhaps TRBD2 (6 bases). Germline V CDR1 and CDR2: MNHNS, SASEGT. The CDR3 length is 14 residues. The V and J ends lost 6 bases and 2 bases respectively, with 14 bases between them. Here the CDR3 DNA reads TGTGCCAGCAGCGCCACGGGACTGACCTACGAGCAGTACTTC. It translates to CASSATGLTYEQYF.

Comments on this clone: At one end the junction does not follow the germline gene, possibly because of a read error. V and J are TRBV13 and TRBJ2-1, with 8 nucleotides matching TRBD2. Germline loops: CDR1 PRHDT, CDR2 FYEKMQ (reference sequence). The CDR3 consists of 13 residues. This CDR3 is CASGTSGYNELFF. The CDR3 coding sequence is TGTGCCAGCGGTACTAGCGGCTACAATGAGCTGTTCTTC.

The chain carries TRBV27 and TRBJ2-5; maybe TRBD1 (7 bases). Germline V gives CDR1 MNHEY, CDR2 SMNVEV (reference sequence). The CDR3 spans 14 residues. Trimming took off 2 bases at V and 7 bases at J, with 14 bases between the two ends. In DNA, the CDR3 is TGTGCCAGCAGTTTACAGGAGCAGGGGGGGACCCAGTACTTC. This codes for CASSLQEQGGTQYF.